The entry that follows covers one T cell receptor (beta chain) sequence. Germline V gene sequence: CDR1 LGHDT, CDR2 YNNKEL (reference sequence). This CDR3 is built from 14 residues. Trimming cost V 7 bases and J 4 bases; bases outside gene matches: 3. The sample is drawn from a study of identical twins. TCRdb itself ran the 5' RACE reads through MiXCR, one entry per CDR3 protein. The data show 520,000 or so distinct CDR3 sequences, about 20% seen once. This same sample was also taken into another study, of T cells expressing NK-cell markers.

The sequenced material came from CD4+ T cells sorted from blood. The clonotype originates from a woman younger than 30 in good health. This chain joins TRBV3-1 and TRBJ2-3, with TRBD2 identical over 12 bases. The CDR3 nucleotides read TGTGCCAGCACCCGGACTAGCGGGGCAGATACGCAGTATTTT. This codes for CASTRTSGADTQYF.